The 25 T cell receptor beta chains below come from one sample, sequenced in a study of beta chain features in type 1 diabetes. The isolated RNA, all of it, was reverse transcribed, so expressed TCRB transcripts were what got sequenced. Sequencing used immunoSEQ multiplex PCR; TCRdb keeps in-frame clones, though not all of them. Counted here are about 900,000 clones, 17% occurring once; the ten biggest clones make up 0.023%. Sequencing was carried out using naive CD4+ T cells from blood. The receptors shown here come from a woman younger than 30 in good health.

The chain carries TRBV2 and TRBJ2-3; D not certain. Germline V gene sequence: CDR1 SNHLY, CDR2 FYNNEI. V was pared by 11 bases and J by 3 bases, with 6 bases between. CDR3 length: 10 amino acids. The CDR3 is CAPRTDTQYF. The CDR3 region has the DNA TGTGCCCCCAGGACAGATACGCAGTATTTT.

There are a few counts of this clone. The V call is TRBV29-1, the J call TRBJ2-5, with 10 positions matching TRBD2. Looked up from germline, CDR1 is SQVTM and CDR2 is ANQGSEA. V lost 7 bases to trimming and J lost 9 bases; unmatched junction nucleotides: 14. The CDR3 totals 14 residues. The CDR3 DNA sequence: TGCAGCGCCGAAGGTAGCGGGAGGTCGAATCCCCAGTACTTC. This encodes CSAEGSGRSNPQYF.

A remark on this clone: A read error may account for a junction end that differs from germline. The chain has TRBV6-5 and TRBJ2-7; D unclear. Germline CDR1 and CDR2: MNHEY and SVGAGI. The CDR3 is made up of 12 amino acids. The chain's CDR3 is CAISGVSYEQYF. In DNA, the CDR3 is TGTGCCATCAGTGGGGTTAGCTACGAGCAGTACTTC.

The chain couples TRBV5-1 to TRBJ2-5; perhaps TRBD2 as D (6 bases). V was clipped by 6 bases and J by 5 bases, with 14 bases between them. Germline V lookup: CDR1 SGHRS, CDR2 YFSETQ. The CDR3 runs to 13 residues. The CDR3 is CASMRDWGETQYF. CDR3 nucleotide sequence: TGCGCCAGCATGCGGGATTGGGGGGAGACCCAGTACTTC.

This clone was detected only a few times. This chain links TRBV19 with TRBJ2-3; D not resolved. V dropped 1 base and J dropped 2 bases, with 13 bases sitting between them. This CDR3 has 16 residues. The V gene's germline CDR1 is LNHDA and CDR2 SQIVND (reference sequence). This CDR3 reads CASSIGRRPNTDTQYF. CDR3 DNA sequence: TGTGCCAGTAGTATAGGCCGCAGGCCGAACACAGATACGCAGTATTTT.

Concerning this clone: Within the sample, other DNA sequences also encode this same CDR3. The rearrangement joins TRBV7-9 to TRBJ1-5; D is uncertain. V was clipped by 2 bases and J by 4 bases, with 3 bases between them. CDR1 and CDR2 from the germline V gene are SEHNR and FQNEAQ (reference sequence). The CDR3 sequence is 12 residues long. The DNA of the CDR3 is TGTGCCAGCAGCTTAAGTAATCAGCCCCAGCATTTT. Translation gives CASSLSNQPQHF.

This clone has a handful of counts. This chain links TRBV28 with TRBJ2-3; 7 bases align to TRBD2. The CDR3 length is 17 residues. Germline V gene lookup returns CDR1 MDHEN and CDR2 SYDVKM. V gave up 5 bases and J gave up 2 bases; unmatched junction bases: 13. This CDR3 is CASSRPTGTTYTDTQYF. The CDR3 DNA reads as TGTGCCAGCAGTCGGCCGACCGGGACTACCTACACAGATACGCAGTATTTT.

Only a few counts were recorded for this clone. The V gene is TRBV21-1, the J gene TRBJ1-1. TRBV21-1 is a pseudogene segment. The CDR3 contains 16 residues. In DNA, the CDR3 is TGTGCCAGCAGCAAACCCGCGATACTTCTGAACACTGAAGCTTTCTTT. Translating it yields CASSKPAILLNTEAFF.

The chain uses TRBV20-1 and TRBJ2-1; D gene unclear. V was pared by 6 bases and J by 5 bases, with 5 bases between. Germline lookup yields CDR1 DFQATT and CDR2 SNEGSKA (reference sequence). The CDR3 loop spans 10 amino acids. The CDR3 sequence is CSADDNEQFF. As DNA, the CDR3 is TGCAGTGCCGACGACAATGAGCAGTTCTTC.

The chain uses TRBV7-2 and TRBJ2-1; 11 bases map to TRBD2. The germline CDR1 and CDR2 sequences are SGHTA and FQGNSA. V was clipped by 5 bases and J by 8 bases; unmatched bases: 8. The CDR3 extends over 15 amino acids. This CDR3 reads CASSQTSGSWDEQFF. The CDR3 DNA is TGTGCCAGCAGCCAAACTAGCGGGAGTTGGGATGAGCAGTTCTTC.

The CDR3 DNA reads as TGTGCCATCAGAGTAACAGGGGGCGTAGGCGGAAACACTGAAGCTTTCTTT. This sequence encodes CAIRVTGGVGGNTEAFF. The chain uses TRBV10-3 and TRBJ1-1; 9 bases fit TRBD1. CDR1 and CDR2 (germline): ENHRY, SYGVKD. The CDR3 has 17 amino acids. With V trimmed by 6 bases and J by 2 bases, 13 bases remained unmatched.

CDR3 sequence: CASSQDLIQRAETRYEQYF. In DNA, the CDR3 is TGCGCCAGCAGCCAAGATCTAATTCAGAGGGCGGAAACAAGGTACGAGCAGTACTTC. The V gene is TRBV4-3, the J gene TRBJ2-7; tentatively, D is TRBD2 (5 bases). V was cut by 0 bases and J by 4 bases, with 25 bases left in between. Germline CDR1 LGHNA, CDR2 YSLEER. This CDR3 is built from 19 residues.

The chain has TRBV7-3 and TRBJ2-2, with 11 bases lining up with TRBD1. Germline V gene data show CDR1 as SGHTA and CDR2 as FQGTGA. V gave up 3 bases and J gave up 4 bases; unmatched junction bases: 4. The CDR3 sequence is 16 residues long. DNA of the CDR3: TGTGCCAGCAGCTTGACCGGGACAGGGGGCACCGGGGAGCTGTTTTTT. Protein product: CASSLTGTGGTGELFF.

Turning to this clone: Other DNA sequences from this sample encode an identical CDR3 as well. CDR3 residues: CASSLFGTEAFF. The CDR3 DNA reads TGTGCCAGCAGTTTATTCGGGACTGAAGCTTTCTTT. The chain links TRBV28 to TRBJ1-1, with D unresolved. Trimming took 1 base from V and 5 from J, leaving 5 bases between them. This CDR3 comprises 12 residues. Germline loops: CDR1 MDHEN, CDR2 SYDVKM. The entire variable domain, with the rest obtained from reference TRBV28 and TRBJ1-1, is as follows: DVKVTQSSRYLVKRTGEKVFLECVQDMDHENMFWYRQDPGLGLRLIYFSYDVKMKEKGDIPEGYSVSREKKERFSLILESASTNQTSMYLCASSLFGTEAFFGQGTRLTVV.

This clone was observed a handful of times. The CDR3 is CASSRGQGFYEQYF. The CDR3 nucleotides read TGTGCCAGCAGCCGCGGACAGGGCTTCTACGAGCAGTACTTC. The chain has TRBV4-2 and TRBJ2-7; TRBD1 aligns across 8 bases. V was clipped by 4 bases and J by 3 bases; unmatched bases: 5. This CDR3 comprises 14 residues. Germline V gives CDR1 LGHNA, CDR2 YNFKEQ.

The V gene is TRBV6-5, the J gene TRBJ2-1; 10 bases align to TRBD2. V lost 6 bases to trimming and J lost 2 bases; unmatched junction nucleotides: 1. This CDR3 is built from 14 residues. Germline V CDR1 and CDR2: MNHEY, SVGAGI. This CDR3 is CASRGLAAYNEQFF. For the CDR3, the DNA is TGTGCCAGCAGAGGACTAGCGGCCTACAATGAGCAGTTCTTC.

Concerning this clone itself: An end of the junction differs from the germline gene, which may be a read error. Here the CDR3 reads CASSLAAGNTIYF. CDR3 coding DNA: TGTGCTAGCAGCTTAGCGGCAGGAAACACCATATATTTT. This rearrangement joins TRBV7-7 to TRBJ1-3, with D unclear. Germline V CDR1 and CDR2: SSHAT, FNYEAQ (reference sequence). The CDR3 consists of 13 residues.

As regards this clone: This sample includes further DNA sequences coding for the same CDR3. V usage is TRBV5-6 and J usage is TRBJ2-3; D gene uncertain. This CDR3 has 13 residues. Per germline, CDR1 SGHDT and CDR2 YYEEEE. Trimming left V 4 bases short and J 0 bases short, with 6 bases between. The CDR3 reads CASSGLSTDTQYF. The CDR3 DNA follows: TGTGCCAGCAGCGGGTTAAGCACAGATACGCAGTATTTT.

This clone was counted only a few times. J is TRBJ1-2 and V is TRBV5-5; the D is unclear. The CDR3 totals 13 residues. V shed 0 bases and J shed 2 bases, with 5 bases lying between them. The germline V gene has CDR1 SGHKS and CDR2 YYEKEE (reference sequence). CDR3 amino acids: CASSLVENYGYTF. The CDR3 DNA is TGTGCCAGCAGCTTGGTAGAAAACTATGGCTACACCTTC.

The chain couples TRBV27 to TRBJ2-2, with D uncertain. The length of the CDR3 is 15 residues. The germline V gene has CDR1 MNHEY and CDR2 SMNVEV (reference sequence). V lost 8 bases to trimming and J lost 6 bases, with 19 bases between them. CDR3 protein: CASGRADGWAGELFF. CDR3 coding DNA: TGTGCCAGCGGTAGGGCAGATGGTTGGGCCGGGGAGCTGTTTTTT.

A few counts support this clone. The chain employs TRBV7-2 and TRBJ2-7; 8 bases line up with TRBD2. With 2 bases clipped from V and 9 bases from J, the junction kept 12 bases outside the gene matches. CDR1 SGHTA and CDR2 FQGNSA come from the germline V gene. This CDR3 spans 15 amino acids. The chain's CDR3 is CASSLSSGSFLGQYF. The DNA of the CDR3 is TGTGCCAGCAGCTTATCAAGCGGGAGCTTCCTGGGGCAGTACTTC.

The chain links TRBV28 to TRBJ2-7; a weak D match, TRBD2 (6 bases). CDR1 MDHEN and CDR2 SYDVKM come from the germline V gene. This CDR3 comprises 12 residues. Trimming shortened V by 7 bases and J by 3 bases, and 10 bases separated the two germline ends. The CDR3 reads CASKGLDYEQYF. The CDR3 region has the DNA TGTGCCAGCAAGGGACTCGACTACGAGCAGTACTTC.

The chain employs TRBV7-9 and TRBJ1-2; D is unresolved. Germline V gene data show CDR1 as SEHNR and CDR2 as FQNEAQ (reference sequence). The CDR3 contains 13 residues. V was cut by 1 base and J by 6 bases, with 9 bases left in between. CDR3 sequence (DNA): TGTGCCAGCAGCTTAGGCATAGTCCATGGCTACACCTTC. Protein sequence: CASSLGIVHGYTF.

The V call is TRBV6-1, the J call TRBJ2-7; no definite D call. From germline, CDR1 is MNHNS and CDR2 SASEGT. CDR3 length: 12 amino acids. Trimming cost V 7 bases and J 3 bases, with 10 bases left between them. The CDR3: CASNEVLYEQYF. The CDR3 nucleotides are TGTGCCAGCAACGAGGTCCTCTACGAGCAGTACTTC.

This clone turned up a few times. The V gene is TRBV9, the J gene TRBJ2-5; D not certain. Germline CDR1 and CDR2: SGDLS and YYNGEE. The CDR3 runs 12 residues. The ends were cut back, 2 bases at V and 2 bases at J, with 4 bases in the middle. The CDR3 loop reads CASSVRQETQYF. CDR3 nucleotides: TGTGCCAGCAGCGTTCGACAAGAGACCCAGTACTTC.